The 26 T cell receptor beta chains below were found in one sample sequenced in a study of read filtering for tumor transcriptome and immune sequencing (dated by TCRdb to the early 2020s). Sequenced on an Illumina HiSeq 4000. TCR libraries were constructed from roughly 0.4 ug RNA using the Immunoverse kit, and molecular barcoded adaptors covering alpha/delta and beta/gamma chains were employed. In TCRdb, the public reads were trimmed at Q25 with fastp and aligned with MiXCR, with productive beta chains retained. Each CDR3 protein gets just one entry, which takes the most common genes and DNA from the rows behind it. The sample table records 100,000 to 150,000 distinct CDR3 sequences; less than 15% of these occur just once. Under 9% of the sample is in the top ten clones. Sequencing was performed on a population of CD138-negative cells sorted from bone marrow. This specimen's cell subset or site label, per the study, means: bone marrow mononuclear cells depleted of CD138+ plasma/myeloma cells by negative magnetic selection. Receptors were obtained from a donor aged 40 or over with multiple myeloma.

This clonotype was counted a few times. One base away lies a much larger clone, so this may be a sequencing read error. V usage is TRBV6-5 and J usage is TRBJ1-5, with unresolved D. The CDR3 is 14 residues long. Germline V gives CDR1 MNHEY, CDR2 SVGAGI. The CDR3 region is CASSYSPEGQSQHF. Written as DNA, the CDR3 is TGTGCCAGCAGTTACTCACCGGAGGGTCAGTCCCAGCATTTT.

In this sample, this clonotype turned up many times. The chain joins TRBV5-1 to TRBJ1-1; a possible D gene is TRBD1 (6 bases). Germline V gene sequence: CDR1 SGHRS, CDR2 YFSETQ. This CDR3 contains 14 residues. V dropped 4 bases and J dropped 10 bases, with 20 bases sitting between them. CDR3 protein: CASSPTRGGGGAFF. In DNA form, the CDR3 reads TGCGCCAGCAGCCCAACGAGAGGGGGAGGTGGAGCTTTCTTT.

This chain links TRBV4-3 with TRBJ2-7; D remains unclear. Germline-derived CDR1 and CDR2 are LGHNA and YSLEER. This CDR3 region has 14 residues. The ends were cut back, 0 bases at V and 3 bases at J, with 9 bases in the middle. CDR3 DNA: TGCGCCAGCAGCCAAGAACGGATACTCTACGAGCAGTACTTC. Amino acids: CASSQERILYEQYF.

On this clonotype itself: A much larger clone differs by one base, so this may be a read error. The CDR3 is CTSSELEAGANVLTF. In nucleotides, the CDR3 is TGTACCAGCAGTGAGTTAGAGGCTGGGGCCAACGTCCTGACTTTC. The chain is built from TRBV2 and TRBJ2-6; D not resolved. Germline V gives CDR1 SNHLY, CDR2 FYNNEI. This CDR3 contains 15 residues. The full variable domain, completed using reference TRBV2 and TRBJ2-6, is EPEVTQTPSHQVTQMGQEVILRCVPISNHLYFYWYRQILGQKVEFLVSFYNNEISEKSEIFDDQFSVERPDGSNFTLKIRSTKLEDSAMYFCTSSELEAGANVLTFGAGSRLTVL.

With regard to this clonotype: This may be a read error: a much more frequent sequence differs by one nucleotide. A read error is likely, as this CDR3 ends without the conserved phenylalanine or tryptophan. The chain joins TRBV6-5 to TRBJ2-7; the match to TRBD1 covers 10 bases. This CDR3 region has 15 residues. The V gene end was trimmed by 5 bases and the J gene end by 2 bases; junction bases not matched to a gene: 6. Germline V gene data show CDR1 as MNHEY and CDR2 as SVGAGI. CDR3 sequence: CASSDGTGATYEQYL. The CDR3 region has the DNA TGTGCCAGCAGTGACGGGACAGGGGCCACCTACGAGCAGTACCTC.

On this clonotype: One junction end does not reproduce the germline sequence, and a read error may be involved. This chain uses TRBV5-1 with TRBJ2-4, with D perhaps TRBD1 or TRBD2 (5 bases each). The CDR3 is 14 residues long. The V gene's germline CDR1 is SGHRS and CDR2 YFSETQ. CDR3 residues: CASSFGTPEDIQYF. CDR3 DNA: TGCGCCAGCAGCTTCGGGACCCCCGAGGATATTCAGTATTTC.

Concerning this clonotype: Since a far larger clone is one base different, this is likely a read error. The J gene is TRBJ2-1, the V gene TRBV6-2 or TRBV6-3; D unclear. The CDR3 runs 12 residues. CDR1 MNHEY and CDR2 SVGEGT come from the germline V gene. The CDR3 loop is CVSSQEYNEQFF. The CDR3 nucleotides are TGTGTCAGCAGTCAGGAATACAATGAGCAGTTCTTC.

The table lists this clonotype with many counts. The chain is built from TRBV11-2 and TRBJ2-5, with 10 nucleotides matching TRBD2. Per the germline V gene, CDR1 is SGHAT and CDR2 is FQNNGV. J gave up 5 bases and V 1 base, and 10 bases lay outside the gene matches. The CDR3 runs 17 residues. CDR3 loop: CASSLGWLAGVYETQYF. CDR3 bases: TGTGCCAGCAGCTTAGGCTGGCTAGCGGGAGTTTATGAGACCCAGTACTTC.

This clonotype appeared a few times. This chain joins TRBV7-9 and TRBJ1-1, with TRBD1 matching 8 bases. CDR3 length: 16 amino acids. After removal of 5 bases from V and 3 bases from J, the junction contained 11 bases not matched to a gene. CDR1 and CDR2 (germline): SEHNR, FQNEAQ (reference sequence). DNA of the CDR3: TGTGCCAGCAGCACAATAACAGGGGGTGTGGACACTGAAGCTTTCTTT. This translates into CASSTITGGVDTEAFF.

This clonotype was recorded a few times. A much larger clone sits a single nucleotide away, making a read error possible. CDR3 amino acids: CSARSVPNTEAVF. The CDR3 coding sequence is TGCAGTGCTAGGTCAGTCCCGAACACTGAAGCTGTCTTT. The V gene is TRBV20-1, the J gene TRBJ1-1; D ambiguous. There are 13 residues in the CDR3. Germline values: CDR1 DFQATT, CDR2 SNEGSKA (reference sequence).

This clonotype was observed many times. V gene TRBV12-3 or TRBV12-4 combines with J gene TRBJ2-6, with TRBD1 identical over 7 bases. J lost 0 bases, V lost 7 bases, and 18 bases had no gene match. The CDR3 covers 20 residues. CDR3 coding DNA: TGTGCCAGCACCTCCAACTTTAGAGGGACAGCTCTCTCTGGGGCCAACGTCCTGACTTTC. Amino acid sequence: CASTSNFRGTALSGANVLTF.

This clonotype was found many times. The chain recombines TRBV20-1 with TRBJ2-7, with TRBD2 matching 10 bases. The CDR3 extends over 18 amino acids. V dropped 0 bases and J dropped 3; count of bases not matched to a gene: 14. CDR1 DFQATT and CDR2 SNEGSKA come from the germline V gene (reference sequence). In nucleotides, the CDR3 is TGCAGTGCTAGAGAACCCGCCAGCGGGAGGGCCCCCTACTACGAGCAGTACTTC. Its translation: CSAREPASGRAPYYEQYF.

This clonotype was picked up many times. This chain connects TRBV5-1 to TRBJ2-3; 9 nucleotides align to TRBD2. V lost 0 bases, J lost 2 bases, and 4 bases stayed unmatched. This CDR3 region has 16 residues. CDR1 SGHRS and CDR2 YFSETQ come from the germline V gene. The CDR3 DNA is TGCGCCAGCAGCTTGGGTTCTAGCGGGACCACAGATACGCAGTATTTT. Its translation is CASSLGSSGTTDTQYF.

In its sample, this clonotype was seen a few times. The chain couples TRBV3-1 to TRBJ1-5; D perhaps matches TRBD1 (5 bases). The V end lost 1 base, the J end lost 11 bases, and 12 bases lay between the germline ends. The CDR3 is 13 amino acids. Germline lookup yields CDR1 LGHDT and CDR2 YNNKEL (reference sequence). CDR3 DNA: TGTGCCAGCAGCCAAGTCGGGGGGGAAGCCCAGCATTTT. Residues: CASSQVGGEAQHF.

The table lists this clonotype with many counts. The chain employs TRBV3-1 and TRBJ1-1; a possible D gene is TRBD1 (5 bases). The CDR3 has 17 amino acids. CDR1 LGHDT and CDR2 YNNKEL come from the germline V gene (reference sequence). V was pared by 0 bases and J by 0 bases, with 14 bases between. CDR3 nucleotides: TGTGCCAGCAGCCAAGATGGGTTAGGGGCTTTGAACACTGAAGCTTTCTTT. It is translated as CASSQDGLGALNTEAFF.

This clonotype was counted many times. The chain couples TRBV4-1 to TRBJ1-2, with 7 bases lining up with TRBD1. The germline CDR1 and CDR2 sequences are MGHRA and YSYEKL. This CDR3 comprises 15 residues. The V segment lost 2 bases and the J segment 7 bases; nucleotides outside the gene matches: 10. This CDR3 reads CASSQPDRSPTGYTF. The CDR3, as DNA: TGCGCCAGCAGCCAACCGGACAGGAGTCCCACTGGCTACACCTTC.

Ten or more counts support this clonotype. V usage is TRBV27 and J usage is TRBJ2-1; a possible D gene is TRBD2 (6 bases). The germline gives CDR1 MNHEY, CDR2 SMNVEV (reference sequence). V lost 2 bases to trimming and J lost 3 bases, with 11 bases between them. The CDR3 totals 15 residues. DNA for the CDR3: TGTGCCAGCAGTTTAGGGCGGGAAGTCTACAATGAGCAGTTCTTC. Its translation: CASSLGREVYNEQFF.

About this clonotype: The junction does not match germline at one end; this may be a read error. This chain links TRBV2 with TRBJ2-1; D gene uncertain. Germline V gene data show CDR1 as SNHLY and CDR2 as FYNNEI. The CDR3 sequence is 15 residues long. The CDR3 spells CASRPIVSSYNEQSF. Written as DNA, the CDR3 is TGTGCCAGCAGACCCATTGTGAGCTCCTACAATGAGCAGTCCTTC.

This clonotype was recorded a few times. Possible read error: a much larger clone is one base away. J is TRBJ2-7 and V is TRBV5-1, with TRBD2 identical over 11 bases. The CDR3 loop spans 15 amino acids. V shed 4 bases and J 2 bases; nucleotides not matched to a gene: 5. Germline V gene lookup returns CDR1 SGHRS and CDR2 YFSETQ. The CDR3 sequence is CASSLTSGKAYEQYF. The CDR3 DNA follows: TGCGCCAGCAGCCTGACTAGCGGGAAGGCCTACGAGCAGTACTTC.

This clonotype was counted ten times or more. The chain uses TRBV5-6 and TRBJ1-1; no clear D. This CDR3 comprises 15 residues. The V end lost 4 bases, the J end lost 2 bases, and 15 bases lay between the germline ends. Germline CDR1 reads SGHDT; CDR2 reads YYEEEE. CDR3 in amino acids: CASSPERRPNTEAFF. The CDR3 bases are TGTGCCAGCAGCCCCGAAAGGAGACCTAACACTGAAGCTTTCTTT.

As concerns this clonotype: This clone may be a read error of a much larger clone one base away. The chain combines TRBV4-1 with TRBJ2-7, with D possibly TRBD2 on 6 matching bases. The V gene lost 4 bases and the J gene lost 3 bases, with 16 bases spanning the gap. This CDR3 comprises 15 residues. The germline V gene encodes CDR1 MGHRA and CDR2 YSYEKL. In nucleotides, the CDR3 is TGCGCCAGCAGCCTATCCAGCGGGCCGTACTACGAGCAGTACTTC. It encodes CASSLSSGPYYEQYF.

A remark on this clonotype: A read error is possible here, since a much larger clone lies one base away. The chain uses TRBV12-3 or TRBV12-4 and TRBJ2-3, with D perhaps matching TRBD1 (5 bases). The CDR3 has 12 residues. Here the CDR3 reads CASRRQTGTQYF. In DNA form, the CDR3 reads TGTGCCAGCAGGCGGCAAACAGGTACGCAGTATTTT.

The chain carries TRBV18 and TRBJ2-3, with unresolved D. This CDR3 is 14 amino acids long. Trimming removed 3 bases from V and 5 bases from J, with 12 bases in between. Germline V lookup: CDR1 KGHSH, CDR2 LQKENI. The CDR3 loop reads CASSPDHVGDTQYF. For the CDR3, the DNA is TGTGCCAGCTCACCGGACCACGTTGGAGATACGCAGTATTTT. Looking up the rest from reference TRBV18 and TRBJ2-3 gives the full variable domain: NAGVMQNPRHLVRRRGQEARLRCSPMKGHSHVYWYRQLPEEGLKFMVYLQKENIIDESGMPKERFSAEFPKEGPSILRIQQVVRGDSAAYFCASSPDHVGDTQYFGPGTRLTVL.

The chain carries TRBV4-3 and TRBJ1-3, with a tentative D call TRBD1 (5 bases). Germline CDR1 LGHNA, CDR2 YSLEER. The CDR3 sequence is 17 residues long. The V gene lost 0 bases and the J gene lost 2 bases, with 14 bases spanning the gap. Here the CDR3 reads CASSQDHPGPTGNTIYF. The CDR3 DNA sequence: TGCGCCAGCAGCCAAGATCATCCGGGACCCACTGGAAACACCATATATTTT.

This clonotype was seen repeatedly, ten times or more. The V gene is TRBV6-6, the J gene TRBJ2-7; 8 bases map to TRBD1. V lost 10 bases to trimming and J lost 5 bases; unmatched junction nucleotides: 7. The CDR3 runs 12 residues. CDR1 is MNHNY and CDR2 is SVGAGI in the germline V gene (reference sequence). The CDR3 nucleotides are TGTGCCACCCTAGGACAGGGCCACGAGCAGTACTTC. This translates into CATLGQGHEQYF.

As concerns this clonotype: This CDR3 is missing its conserved last phenylalanine or tryptophan, likely due to a read error. The gene calls are TRBV10-1 and TRBJ2-3; 9 bases match TRBD2. This CDR3 contains 16 residues. The V and J ends lost 3 bases and 4 bases, in that order; junction bases with no gene match: 8. Germline CDR1 WNHNN, CDR2 SYGVQD (reference sequence). The CDR3: CASSESSSGKADTQYL. The CDR3 DNA follows: TGCGCCAGCAGTGAATCATCTAGCGGGAAGGCAGATACGCAGTATCTT.